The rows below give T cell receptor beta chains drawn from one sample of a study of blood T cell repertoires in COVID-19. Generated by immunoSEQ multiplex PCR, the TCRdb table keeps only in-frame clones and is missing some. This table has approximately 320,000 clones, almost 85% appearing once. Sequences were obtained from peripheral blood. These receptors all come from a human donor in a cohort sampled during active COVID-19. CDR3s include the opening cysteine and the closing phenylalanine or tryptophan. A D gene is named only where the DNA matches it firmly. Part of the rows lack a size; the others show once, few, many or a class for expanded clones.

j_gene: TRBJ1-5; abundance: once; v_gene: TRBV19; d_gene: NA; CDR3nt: TGTGCCAGTAGTACATCCTCGCTTGGGGGCTATGGTCGCCAGCCCCAGCATTTT; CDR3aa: CASSTSSLGGYGRQPQHF
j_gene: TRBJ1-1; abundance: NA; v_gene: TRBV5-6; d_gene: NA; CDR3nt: TGTGCCAGCAGCTCTGGGCTTTCGATGAACACTGAAGCTTTCTTT; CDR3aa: CASSSGLSMNTEAFF
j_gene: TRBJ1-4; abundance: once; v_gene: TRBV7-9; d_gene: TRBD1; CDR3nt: TGTGCCAGCAGCTACAGGGGGCGCGATGAAAAACTGTTTTTT; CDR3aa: CASSYRGRDEKLFF
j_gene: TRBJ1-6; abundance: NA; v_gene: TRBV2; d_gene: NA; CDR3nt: TGTGCCAGCACTGGGAGGGATCCCCCGGTTTCACCCCTCCACTTT; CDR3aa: CASTGRDPPVSPLHF
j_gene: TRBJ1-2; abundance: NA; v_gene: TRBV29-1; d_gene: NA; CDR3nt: TGCAGCGTTGACGGGGATACCTTC; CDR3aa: CSVDGDTF
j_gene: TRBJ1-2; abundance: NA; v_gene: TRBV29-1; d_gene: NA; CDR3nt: TGCAGCGTTGCTCGGGGGGAAGGGGAAGCTAACTATGGCTACACCTTC; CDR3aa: CSVARGEGEANYGYTF
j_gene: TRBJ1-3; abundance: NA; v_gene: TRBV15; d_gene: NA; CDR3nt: TGTGCCACCAGCAGAGATCGGACCAGACAGCATTACTCTGGAAACACCATATATTTT; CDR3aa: CATSRDRTRQHYSGNTIYF
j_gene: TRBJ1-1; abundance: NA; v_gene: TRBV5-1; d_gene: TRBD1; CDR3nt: TGCGCCAGCAGCCCGGACAGGGACACTGAAGCTTTCTTT; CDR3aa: CASSPDRDTEAFF
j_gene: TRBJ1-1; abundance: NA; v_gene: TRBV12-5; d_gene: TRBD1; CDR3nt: TGTGCTAGTGGTCCTAAGGGACAGGAGAACACTGAAGCTTTCTTT; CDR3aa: CASGPKGQENTEAFF
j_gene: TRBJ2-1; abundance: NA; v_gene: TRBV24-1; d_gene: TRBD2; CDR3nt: TGTGCCACCAGCCCCCGGTGGGGAGCGGGGGGGCCCAATGAGCAGTTCTTC; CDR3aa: CATSPRWGAGGPNEQFF
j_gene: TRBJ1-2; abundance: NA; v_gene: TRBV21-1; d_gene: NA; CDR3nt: TGTGCCAGCAGCAAAGCAGACAGCAGCTCTTACTATGGCTACACCTTC; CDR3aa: CASSKADSSSYYGYTF
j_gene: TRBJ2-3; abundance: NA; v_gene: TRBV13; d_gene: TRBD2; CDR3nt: TGTGCCAGCAGCACGCCGGGACTAGACCTTTATACGCAGTATTTT; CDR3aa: CASSTPGLDLYTQYF
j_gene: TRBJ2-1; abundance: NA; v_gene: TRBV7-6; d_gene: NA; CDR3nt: TGTGCCAGCAGCTTAGCTGGGGGGGCTGGAAATGAGCAGTTCTTC; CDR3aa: CASSLAGGAGNEQFF
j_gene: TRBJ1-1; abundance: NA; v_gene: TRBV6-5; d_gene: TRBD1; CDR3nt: TGTGCCAGCATTCAGAGGGACAGGCAAGCTTTCTTT; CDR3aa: CASIQRDRQAFF
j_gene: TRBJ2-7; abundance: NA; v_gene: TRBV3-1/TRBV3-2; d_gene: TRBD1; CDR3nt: TGTGCCAGCAGCCAAGATTGGGAACAGGGGAGCTACGAGCAGTACTTC; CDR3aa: CASSQDWEQGSYEQYF
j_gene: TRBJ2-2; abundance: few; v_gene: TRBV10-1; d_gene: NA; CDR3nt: TGCGCCAGCAGTGAGACCCGGACGGGAAACACCGGGGAGCTGTTTTTT; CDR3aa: CASSETRTGNTGELFF
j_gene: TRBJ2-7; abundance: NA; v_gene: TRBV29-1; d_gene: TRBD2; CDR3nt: TGCAGCGGCACCGGGCCCGGGGGGGCCGAGCAGTACTTC; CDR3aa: CSGTGPGGAEQYF
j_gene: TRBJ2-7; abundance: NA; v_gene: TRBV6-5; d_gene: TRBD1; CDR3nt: TGTGCCAGCAGCGATTTTGACAGGGGTGGCTACGAGCAGTACTTC; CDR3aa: CASSDFDRGGYEQYF
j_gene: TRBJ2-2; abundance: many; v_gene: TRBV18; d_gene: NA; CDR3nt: TGTGCCAGCTCACTTACAGGGCCCAACACCGGGGAGCTGTTTTTT; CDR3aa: CASSLTGPNTGELFF
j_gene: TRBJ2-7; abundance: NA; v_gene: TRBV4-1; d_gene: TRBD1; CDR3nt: TGCGCCAGCAGCCAAACAGGGGGCAGCTCCTACGAGCAGTACTTC; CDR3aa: CASSQTGGSSYEQYF
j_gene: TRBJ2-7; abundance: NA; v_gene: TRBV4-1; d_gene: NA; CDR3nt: TGCGCCAGCAGCCGAAAGAGCAGGGTTGAATATCACGAGCAGTACTTC; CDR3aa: CASSRKSRVEYHEQYF
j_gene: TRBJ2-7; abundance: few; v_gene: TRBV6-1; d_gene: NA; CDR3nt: TGTGCCAGCACCCTTAGCGAAACGAACCCAAGGAGGTACTTC; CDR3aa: CASTLSETNPRRYF
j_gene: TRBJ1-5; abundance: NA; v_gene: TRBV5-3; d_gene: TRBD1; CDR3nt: TGTGCCAGAAGCTTGTCCCTTGGGACAGAGCATAGCAATCAGCCCCAGCATTTT; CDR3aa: CARSLSLGTEHSNQPQHF
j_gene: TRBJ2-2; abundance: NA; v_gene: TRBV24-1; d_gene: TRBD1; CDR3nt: TGTGCCACCAGTGCGGCCAGGGGGCTGAACGGGGAGCTGTTTTTT; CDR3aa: CATSAARGLNGELFF
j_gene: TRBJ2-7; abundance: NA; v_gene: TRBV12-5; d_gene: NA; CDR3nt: TGTGCTAGTGGTTTGTCTCAGGGCTACGAGCAGTACTTC; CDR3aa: CASGLSQGYEQYF
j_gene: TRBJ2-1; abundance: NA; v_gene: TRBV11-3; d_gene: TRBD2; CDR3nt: TGTGCCAGCAGCCTAAAACCTAGCGGGTACCACAATGAGCAGTTCTTC; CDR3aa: CASSLKPSGYHNEQFF
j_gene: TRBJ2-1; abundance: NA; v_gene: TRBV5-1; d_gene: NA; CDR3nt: TGCGCCAGCAGCTTGGCGCAGTCCTCCTACAATGAGCAGTTCTTC; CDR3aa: CASSLAQSSYNEQFF
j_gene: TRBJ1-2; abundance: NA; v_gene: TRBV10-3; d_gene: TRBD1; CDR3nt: TGTGCCAACCAGGGGGCGGGCGGCTACACCTTC; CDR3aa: CANQGAGGYTF
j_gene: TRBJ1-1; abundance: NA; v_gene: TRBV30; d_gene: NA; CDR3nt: TGTGCCTGGAGTTTGTCGTCGAACACTGAAGCTTTCTTT; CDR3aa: CAWSLSSNTEAFF
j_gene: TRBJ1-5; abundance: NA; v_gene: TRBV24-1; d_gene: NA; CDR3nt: TGTGCCACCAGTGATTTGCATAGCAATCAGCCCCAGCATTTT; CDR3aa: CATSDLHSNQPQHF
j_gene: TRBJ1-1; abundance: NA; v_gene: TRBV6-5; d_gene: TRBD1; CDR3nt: TGTGCCAGCAGTTACACAGGGGGCACTGAAGCTTTCTTT; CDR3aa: CASSYTGGTEAFF
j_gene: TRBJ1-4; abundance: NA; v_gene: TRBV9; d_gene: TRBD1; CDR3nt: TGTGCCAGCAGCGACCCCGGACAGGGGGAGGATGAAAAACTGTTTTTT; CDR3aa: CASSDPGQGEDEKLFF
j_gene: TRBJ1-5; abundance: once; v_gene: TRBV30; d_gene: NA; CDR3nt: TGTGCCTGGAGTGTTGAGGGTTATCAGCCCCAGCATTTT; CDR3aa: CAWSVEGYQPQHF
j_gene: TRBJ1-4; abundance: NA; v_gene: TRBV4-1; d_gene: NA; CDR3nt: TGCGCCAGCAGCCTAACCTTCGGGTTTTTGGCTAATGAAAAACTGTTTTTT; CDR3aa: CASSLTFGFLANEKLFF
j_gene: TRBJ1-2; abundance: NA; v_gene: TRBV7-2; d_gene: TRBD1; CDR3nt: TGTGCCAGCAGCTTAAAGGGGGCGGTGGGCGGCTACACCTTC; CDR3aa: CASSLKGAVGGYTF
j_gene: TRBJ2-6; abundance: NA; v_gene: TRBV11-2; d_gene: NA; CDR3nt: TGTGCCAGCAGCTTGGTGGGCACGCGAGGGGCCAACGTCCTGACTTTC; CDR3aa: CASSLVGTRGANVLTF
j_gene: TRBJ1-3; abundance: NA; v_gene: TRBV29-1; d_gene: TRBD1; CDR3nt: TGCAGCGCCTCGGACAGGGCTTCTGGAAACACCATATATTTT; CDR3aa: CSASDRASGNTIYF
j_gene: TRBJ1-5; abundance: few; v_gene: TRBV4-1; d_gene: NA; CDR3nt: TGCGCCAGCAGCCATCCCCTCTATGGAGGCAATCAGCCCCAGCATTTT; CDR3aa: CASSHPLYGGNQPQHF
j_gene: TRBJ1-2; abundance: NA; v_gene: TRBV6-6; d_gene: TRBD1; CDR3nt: TGTGCCAGCACCGAAACGGGACAGGGTAACTATGGCTACACCTTC; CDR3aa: CASTETGQGNYGYTF
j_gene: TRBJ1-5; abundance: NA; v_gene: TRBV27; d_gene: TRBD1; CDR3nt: TGTGCCAGCAGTCGACAGGGACCCAACCCATATAGCAATCAGCCCCAGCATTTT; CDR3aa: CASSRQGPNPYSNQPQHF
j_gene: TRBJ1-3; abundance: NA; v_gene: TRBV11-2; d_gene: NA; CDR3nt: TGTGCCAGCAGCTTAGAGGCGGCAGGGGGAAACACCATATATTTT; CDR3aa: CASSLEAAGGNTIYF
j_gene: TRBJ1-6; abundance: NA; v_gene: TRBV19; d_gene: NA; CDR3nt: TGTGCCAGTAGGGATCTTGCGGGCAGGCCAAATTCACCCCTCCACTTT; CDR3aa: CASRDLAGRPNSPLHF
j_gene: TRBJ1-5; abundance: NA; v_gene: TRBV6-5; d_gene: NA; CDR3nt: TGTGCCAGCAGGCCCAGACAGACTAATCAGCCCCAGCATTTT; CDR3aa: CASRPRQTNQPQHF
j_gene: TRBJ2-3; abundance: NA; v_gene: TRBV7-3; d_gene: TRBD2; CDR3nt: TGTGCTTCTAGCGGGGGGCTTAGCACAGATACGCAGTATTTT; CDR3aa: CASSGGLSTDTQYF
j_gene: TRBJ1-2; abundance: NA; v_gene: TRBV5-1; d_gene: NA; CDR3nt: TGCGCCAGCAGCTTTGGGGGCCGAGAGGGCTACACCTTC; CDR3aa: CASSFGGREGYTF
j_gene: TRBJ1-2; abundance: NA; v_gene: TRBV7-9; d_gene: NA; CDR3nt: TGTGCCAGCAGCTTAGTAGAATTCCGGGACAAAAATGGCTACACCTTC; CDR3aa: CASSLVEFRDKNGYTF
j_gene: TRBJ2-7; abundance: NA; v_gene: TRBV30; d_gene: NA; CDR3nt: TGTGCCTGGAGTGTAGGGGTCTACGAGCAGTACTTC; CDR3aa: CAWSVGVYEQYF
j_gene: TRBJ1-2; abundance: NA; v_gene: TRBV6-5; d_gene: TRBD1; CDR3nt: TGTGCCAGCACCACTCTACAGGGGGGCTACACCTTC; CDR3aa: CASTTLQGGYTF
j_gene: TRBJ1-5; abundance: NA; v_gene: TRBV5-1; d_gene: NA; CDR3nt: TGCGCCAGCAGCTTACAGGGCCCGGATCAGCCCCAGCATTTT; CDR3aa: CASSLQGPDQPQHF
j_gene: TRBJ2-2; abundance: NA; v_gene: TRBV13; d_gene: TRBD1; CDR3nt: TGTGCCAGCAGGTACAGGGGGACCGGGGAGCTGTTTTTT; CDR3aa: CASRYRGTGELFF
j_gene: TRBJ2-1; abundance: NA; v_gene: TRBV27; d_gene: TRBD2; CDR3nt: TGTGCCAGCAGTTCTCGCGGGGGGGGTCCCGGCAATGAGCAGTTCTTC; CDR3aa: CASSSRGGGPGNEQFF
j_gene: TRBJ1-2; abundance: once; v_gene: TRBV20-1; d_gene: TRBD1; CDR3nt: TGCAGTGCTAGTAGGGACAGGGGTCCTTATGGCTACACCTTC; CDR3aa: CSASRDRGPYGYTF
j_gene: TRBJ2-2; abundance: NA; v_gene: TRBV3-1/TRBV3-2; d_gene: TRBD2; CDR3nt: TGTGCCAGCAGCCGGAGGAGCAGCGGGGGCACCGGGGAGCTGTTTTTT; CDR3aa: CASSRRSSGGTGELFF
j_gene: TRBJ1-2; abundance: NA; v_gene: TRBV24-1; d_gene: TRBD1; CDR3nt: TGTGCCACCAGTGAACCTGGACAGGAAGACAACTATGGCTACACCTTC; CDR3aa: CATSEPGQEDNYGYTF
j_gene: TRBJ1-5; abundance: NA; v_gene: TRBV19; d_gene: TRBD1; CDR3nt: TGTGCCAGTAGTGGTTTGTCGCAGGGGGTGCCTGCGTCCCAGCCCCAGCATTTT; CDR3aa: CASSGLSQGVPASQPQHF